The 32 T cell receptor beta chains below come from one sample, sequenced in a study of blood T cells in healthy people across ages. PCR was performed a second time for about 7 to 12 cycles using a sample-barcoded 5' primer and a J-beta primer mix. TCRdb called the 5' RACE reads again in MiXCR, with one record for every CDR3 protein. The table shows about 1,000,000 distinct CDR3 sequences, with under 55% occurring only once. The sequenced material came from blood. The receptor set was obtained from a woman in her fifties or sixties in good health.

In nucleotides, the CDR3 is TGTGCCAGCCGGACAGGGGCCTCTGGGGCCAACGTCCTGACTTTC. This translates into CASRTGASGANVLTF. The chain has TRBV6-5 and TRBJ2-6; 9 bases are a match to TRBD1. Germline values: CDR1 MNHEY, CDR2 SVGAGI. CDR3 length equals 15 residues. Trimming cost V 8 bases and J 0 bases; bases outside gene matches: 2.

The CDR3 DNA reads TGCAGCGTTGACGGCGGGAAGGGGAACACCGGGGAGCTGTTTTTT. The encoded protein is CSVDGGKGNTGELFF. The chain links TRBV29-1 to TRBJ2-2, with a possible D match to TRBD2 (6 bases). This CDR3 region has 15 residues. V lost 3 bases and J 1 base, leaving 12 bases between the germline ends. Germline V gene sequence: CDR1 SQVTM, CDR2 ANQGSEA.

A remark on this clonotype: A junction end diverges from the germline sequence, so it may reflect a read error. The CDR3 loop reads CSARDRQVWGNEQFF. CDR3 nucleotides: TGCAGTGCCAGAGACAGACAGGTTTGGGGCAATGAGCAGTTCTTC. The chain joins TRBV20-1 to TRBJ2-1; TRBD1 is a possible D gene (6 bases). The CDR3 covers 15 residues. Germline V CDR1 and CDR2: DFQATT, SNEGSKA (reference sequence).

The gene calls are TRBV4-1 and TRBJ2-3; D is tentatively TRBD1 or TRBD2 (5 bases each). This CDR3 is 14 amino acids long. Per the germline V gene, CDR1 is MGHRA and CDR2 is YSYEKL. V gave up 3 bases and J gave up 6 bases, with 13 bases separating them. CDR3 sequence: CASSQQPWGDTQYF. The DNA for the CDR3 is TGCGCCAGCAGCCAGCAACCGTGGGGGGATACGCAGTATTTT.

The rearrangement uses TRBV6-1 and TRBJ2-7, with 8 nucleotides matching TRBD2. Germline V gives CDR1 MNHNS, CDR2 SASEGT. With 2 bases clipped from V and 1 base from J, the junction kept 4 bases outside the gene matches. The CDR3 spans 15 residues. CDR3 sequence (DNA): TGTGCCAGCAGTGAAAACGCGGGGGGATCCTACGAGCAGTACTTC. It encodes CASSENAGGSYEQYF.

The J gene is TRBJ2-7, the V gene TRBV7-9; a weak D match, TRBD1 (6 bases). Trimming removed 3 bases at V and 0 bases at J, with 9 bases between. The CDR3 is 14 residues long. Germline lookup yields CDR1 SEHNR and CDR2 FQNEAQ (reference sequence). CDR3 in DNA: TGTGCCAGCAGCTTTGCAGGGGACTCCTACGAGCAGTACTTC. Protein product: CASSFAGDSYEQYF.

This clonotype was observed a few times. The CDR3 is CASSQVLAGVGDTQYF. For the CDR3, the DNA is TGCGCCAGCAGCCAAGTACTAGCGGGAGTAGGAGATACGCAGTATTTT. The rearrangement uses TRBV4-1 and TRBJ2-3; 11 positions match TRBD2. Germline V gene lookup returns CDR1 MGHRA and CDR2 YSYEKL. CDR3 size: 16 residues. J gave up 5 bases and V 1 base, and 5 bases lay outside the gene matches.

This clonotype was detected only a few times. This chain connects TRBV9 to TRBJ2-7; D possibly corresponds to TRBD2 (6 bases). This CDR3 spans 14 amino acids. V was cut by 0 bases and J by 2 bases, with 9 bases left in between. The germline CDR1 and CDR2 sequences are SGDLS and YYNGEE. The CDR3 DNA follows: TGTGCCAGCAGCGTAGCGGGGGATACCTACGAGCAGTACTTC. This codes for CASSVAGDTYEQYF. The full variable domain, in which reference TRBV9 and TRBJ2-7 provide the parts outside the CDR3, is DSGVTQTPKHLITATGQRVTLRCSPRSGDLSVYWYQQSLDQGLQFLIQYYNGEERAKGNILERFSAQQFPDLHSELNLSSLELGDSALYFCASSVAGDTYEQYFGPGTRLTVT.

The chain combines TRBV5-6 with TRBJ1-2; 8 bases map to TRBD1. The trim removed 4 bases at V and 5 bases at J, leaving 13 bases unmatched. CDR3 length: 16 amino acids. Germline-derived CDR1 and CDR2 are SGHDT and YYEEEE. The CDR3 reads CASSPWGGGTGYGYTF. In DNA, the CDR3 is TGTGCCAGCAGCCCCTGGGGAGGTGGGACAGGATATGGCTACACCTTC.

The chain recombines TRBV20-1 with TRBJ2-7; TRBD1 might be the D (6 bases). The V gene lost 4 bases and the J gene lost 7 bases, with 14 bases spanning the gap. In germline, CDR1 is DFQATT, CDR2 SNEGSKA (reference sequence). There are 12 residues in the CDR3. The CDR3 reads CSATQTGNEQYF. Written as DNA, the CDR3 is TGCAGTGCTACCCAGACAGGCAATGAGCAGTACTTC.

This clonotype was observed many times. The chain combines TRBV10-2 with TRBJ2-5, with 11 bases identical to TRBD2. In germline, CDR1 is WSHSY, CDR2 SAAADI. V was clipped by 10 bases and J by 5 bases; unmatched bases: 12. The CDR3 loop spans 15 amino acids. DNA for the CDR3: TGCGCCACCCGTTATAGCGGGAGGGCCCAGGAGACCCAGTACTTC. Translation gives CATRYSGRAQETQYF.

This clonotype was recorded a few times. The genes are TRBV4-2 and TRBJ2-1; the D is unclear. CDR3 length: 13 amino acids. The germline V and J ends were trimmed by 3 bases and 5 bases, with 8 bases remaining between them. CDR1 is LGHNA and CDR2 is YNFKEQ in the germline V gene. CDR3 residues: CASSQGLDNEQFF. CDR3 nucleotide sequence: TGTGCCAGCAGCCAGGGTTTAGACAATGAGCAGTTCTTC.

This clonotype showed up many times. The chain recombines TRBV29-1 with TRBJ2-3; unclear D gene. V shed 3 bases and J shed 4 bases, with 11 bases lying between them. CDR1 and CDR2 (germline): SQVTM, ANQGSEA. This CDR3 spans 13 amino acids. The CDR3 DNA follows: TGCAGCGTTGATGCTGGAAGGGCAGATACGCAGTATTTT. Translation: CSVDAGRADTQYF.

The V gene is TRBV12-3 or TRBV12-4, the J gene TRBJ1-1; a possible D gene is TRBD1 (5 bases). The CDR3 length is 16 residues. V lost 5 bases and J lost 6, with 22 bases in between. Written as DNA, the CDR3 is TGTGCCAGCAGTACAAGGGGAGGGACCCCTTCCCCTGAAGCTTTCTTT. Protein sequence: CASSTRGGTPSPEAFF.

This clonotype appeared a few times. Here the CDR3 reads CASSSNRGDSILYGYTF. DNA of the CDR3: TGTGCCAGCAGTTCCAATCGAGGGGATTCAATTTTATATGGCTACACCTTC. The chain employs TRBV27 and TRBJ1-2; tentative D call: TRBD1 (5 bases). Trimming left V 4 bases short and J 5 bases short, with 23 bases between. The CDR3 spans 17 residues. Germline values: CDR1 MNHEY, CDR2 SMNVEV (reference sequence).

The chain is built from TRBV19 and TRBJ2-1; 9 bases agree with TRBD2. The ends lost 5 bases at V and 8 bases at J; junction bases unmatched: 10. The CDR3 sequence is 15 residues long. Germline-derived CDR1 and CDR2 are LNHDA and SQIVND (reference sequence). CDR3 amino acids: CASSSWREGGDEQFF. The CDR3 DNA sequence: TGTGCCAGTAGTTCCTGGCGGGAGGGCGGAGATGAGCAGTTCTTC.

The V and J genes are TRBV20-1 and TRBJ2-1, with D possibly TRBD2 on 5 matching bases. Per germline, CDR1 DFQATT and CDR2 SNEGSKA (reference sequence). This CDR3 is built from 14 residues. The V end was cut by 4 bases, the J end by 2 bases, with 12 bases between. Written as DNA, the CDR3 is TGCAGTGCTATAGAACTAGGGACCTACAATGAGCAGTTCTTC. Translated: CSAIELGTYNEQFF.

This clonotype was counted only a few times. Written as DNA, the CDR3 is TGTGCCACCAGTGACCCCGGACAGGGGGCGAATGAGCAGTTCTTC. This translates into CATSDPGQGANEQFF. The rearrangement joins TRBV24-1 to TRBJ2-1; 11 bases map to TRBD1. The trim removed 4 bases at V and 7 bases at J, leaving 5 bases unmatched. The CDR3 totals 15 residues. Germline V lookup: CDR1 KGHDR, CDR2 SFDVKD.

The chain couples TRBV5-1 to TRBJ1-2; D remains ambiguous. The CDR3 is 14 amino acids. From germline, CDR1 is SGHRS and CDR2 YFSETQ. V gave up 3 bases and J gave up 6 bases, with 15 bases separating them. The CDR3 coding sequence is TGCGCCAGCAGCTCTCCAGGACTGTGGGATGGCTACACCTTC. This encodes CASSSPGLWDGYTF.

This clonotype is a singleton in its sample. The chain has TRBV24-1 and TRBJ2-3; perhaps TRBD2 as D (6 bases). The CDR3 spans 17 residues. The V end was cut by 0 bases, the J end by 1 base, with 13 bases between. Germline V gene lookup returns CDR1 KGHDR and CDR2 SFDVKD. Here the CDR3 DNA reads TGTGCCACCAGTGATTTGGGGCTGCGGGATGGCACAGATACGCAGTATTTT. It codes for CATSDLGLRDGTDTQYF.

This clonotype was found a few times. The chain links TRBV10-3 to TRBJ2-1; the match to TRBD2 covers 7 bases. Unmatched junction bases numbered 10, after V lost 0 bases and J lost 5 bases. Per the germline V gene, CDR1 is ENHRY and CDR2 is SYGVKD. The CDR3 consists of 17 residues. This CDR3 reads CAISESWLAEPNNEQFF. The CDR3 nucleotides read TGTGCCATCAGTGAGTCGTGGCTAGCGGAGCCGAACAATGAGCAGTTCTTC.

V is TRBV7-9 and J is TRBJ2-7; 14 bases fit TRBD2. V lost 5 bases to trimming and J lost 7 bases; unmatched junction nucleotides: 1. The CDR3 has 13 amino acids. The germline V gene encodes CDR1 SEHNR and CDR2 FQNEAQ (reference sequence). The CDR3 loop reads CASSRTSGGEQYF. The CDR3 DNA reads as TGTGCCAGCAGCAGGACTAGCGGGGGGGAGCAGTACTTC.

This sequence joins TRBV7-7 and TRBJ2-5; D assignment may be TRBD1 or TRBD2 (5 bases each). This CDR3 is 15 amino acids long. V shed 5 bases and J shed 4 bases, with 17 bases lying between them. Germline-derived CDR1 and CDR2 are SSHAT and FNYEAQ (reference sequence). CDR3 nucleotides: TGTGCCAGCAGCGCTACCGGGGCTGAGGGAGAGACCCAGTACTTC. This codes for CASSATGAEGETQYF.

V gene TRBV7-9 combines with J gene TRBJ2-3; D is unclear. The ends were cut back, 5 bases at V and 2 bases at J, with 17 bases in the middle. Germline CDR1 reads SEHNR; CDR2 reads FQNEAQ (reference sequence). The CDR3 covers 16 residues. The DNA for the CDR3 is TGTGCCAGCAGCACACCGGGTTCCGGAAACACAGATACGCAGTATTTT. It encodes CASSTPGSGNTDTQYF.

The sample holds a few counts of this clonotype. This chain connects TRBV5-1 to TRBJ1-1, with D possibly TRBD1 on 5 matching bases. The germline gives CDR1 SGHRS, CDR2 YFSETQ. The CDR3 contains 16 residues. Trimming removed 5 bases from V and 0 bases from J, with 17 bases in between. The CDR3 protein is CASRSGTGGLNTEAFF. In DNA form, the CDR3 reads TGCGCCAGCAGATCCGGGACGGGGGGTTTGAACACTGAAGCTTTCTTT. Variable domain in full (rest from reference TRBV5-1 and TRBJ1-1): KAGVTQTPRYLIKTRGQQVTLSCSPISGHRSVSWYQQTPGQGLQFLFEYFSETQRNKGNFPGRFSGRQFSNSRSEMNVSTLELGDSALYLCASRSGTGGLNTEAFFGQGTRLTVV.

The V and J genes are TRBV4-1 and TRBJ2-3, with 8 bases that match TRBD1. CDR1 is MGHRA and CDR2 is YSYEKL in the germline V gene. This CDR3 comprises 14 residues. Losses at the gene ends were 0 bases for V and 6 bases for J; bases not matched to a gene: 2. CDR3 DNA: TGCGCCAGCAGCCAAGAGCAGGGGGCCGATACGCAGTATTTT. Protein product: CASSQEQGADTQYF.

In regard to this clonotype: The junction differs from germline at one of its ends, possibly a read error. The chain joins TRBV29-1 to TRBJ2-1, with D possibly TRBD2 on 6 matching bases. This CDR3 region has 14 residues. CDR1 SQVTM and CDR2 ANQGSEA come from the germline V gene. For the CDR3, the DNA is TGCAGCGTTGAATGGAGGGCCGATTACAATGGGCAGTTCTTC. As protein: CSVEWRADYNGQFF.

The rearrangement uses TRBV27 and TRBJ2-7; 11 bases line up with TRBD2. The germline CDR1 and CDR2 sequences are MNHEY and SMNVEV (reference sequence). The CDR3 runs to 16 residues. V lost 5 bases to trimming and J lost 5 bases; unmatched junction nucleotides: 11. The CDR3: CASSPLTSGSHNEQYF. Here the CDR3 DNA reads TGTGCCAGCAGTCCGTTAACTAGCGGGAGTCACAACGAGCAGTACTTC.

This clonotype has more than one count but fewer than ten. The CDR3 DNA reads as TGTGCCAGCAGGCCTGAAACTACTAACTATGGCTACACCTTC. Its protein is CASRPETTNYGYTF. V and J are TRBV27 and TRBJ1-2; unclear D gene. CDR1 and CDR2 from the germline V gene are MNHEY and SMNVEV (reference sequence). V was cut by 6 bases and J by 0 bases, with 11 bases left in between. The CDR3 consists of 14 residues.

CDR3 sequence reads: CASSQDRHGRETQYF. The CDR3 nucleotides are TGTGCCAGCAGCCAAGATCGACACGGGAGAGAGACCCAGTACTTC. The V gene is TRBV3-1, the J gene TRBJ2-5, with a possible D match to TRBD2 (6 bases). The germline V gene encodes CDR1 LGHDT and CDR2 YNNKEL (reference sequence). The CDR3 length is 15 residues. Deletions cut 0 bases from V and 4 bases from J, with 12 bases between.

There are a few counts of this clonotype. This rearrangement joins TRBV20-1 to TRBJ1-2; D is possibly TRBD1 (6 bases). This CDR3 contains 13 residues. CDR1 and CDR2 from the germline V gene are DFQATT and SNEGSKA (reference sequence). V gave up 0 bases and J gave up 2 bases, with 7 bases separating them. The CDR3 region is CSARDTGNYGYTF. CDR3 coding DNA: TGCAGTGCTAGAGATACAGGGAACTATGGCTACACCTTC.

There are a few counts of this clonotype. The gene calls are TRBV20-1 and TRBJ2-3; 12 nucleotides line up with TRBD1. V lost 6 bases, J lost 5 bases, and 6 bases stayed unmatched. Germline V gene sequence: CDR1 DFQATT, CDR2 SNEGSKA (reference sequence). This CDR3 comprises 14 residues. CDR3 nucleotides: TGCAGTGCCTCGGGACAGGGGGCTATAGATACGCAGTATTTT. This gives the protein CSASGQGAIDTQYF.